This TCR beta chain originates from a study of blood T cell repertoires in COVID-19. Clones were read by immunoSEQ multiplex PCR, and TCRdb kept only the in-frame ones, dropping some. Here the sample spans 200,000 or so clones, roughly 80% being singletons. J gave up 3 bases and V 4 bases, and 4 bases lay outside the gene matches. CDR3 size: 14 residues. Germline assignment: CDR1 SGHRS and CDR2 YFSETQ. Sequencing was done on a sample of peripheral blood. This clonotype was sampled from a woman between 40 and 50 years old with acute or convalescent COVID-19. The rearrangement uses TRBV5-1 and TRBJ2-7; 10 bases align to TRBD2. CDR3 sequence (DNA): TGCGCCAGCAGCCCGTGGACTAGCGGCTACGAGCAGTACTTC. Its translation: CASSPWTSGYEQYF. Drawing the rest from reference TRBV5-1 and TRBJ2-7, the complete variable domain is KAGVTQTPRYLIKTRGQQVTLSCSPISGHRSVSWYQQTPGQGLQFLFEYFSETQRNKGNFPGRFSGRQFSNSRSEMNVSTLELGDSALYLCASSPWTSGYEQYFGPGTRLTVT.